Listed below are T cell receptor beta chains from one sample, sequenced in a study of shared clonotypes between healthy human individuals. The table came from immunoSEQ multiplex PCR; TCRdb's copy has only in-frame clones and leaves some out. In the table there are 2 million to 2.5 million clones, 85% to 95% of which are singletons. Sequenced: naive CD4+ T cells sorted from blood. The receptors come from a man aged 18 to 30 in good health. The conserved cysteine and the conserved F or W are not part of the CDR3 here. The order of the fields is V gene, D gene, CDR3 protein. The D gene is left open where the match is weak.

>TRBV30|NA
AWAGAGANEKLF
>TRBV19|NA
ASSIGGFIYNSPLH
>TRBV21-1|NA
ATLVSPTGKQPQH
>TRBV5-1|NA
ASSFSRDTGELF
>TRBV27|TRBD1
ASRETGLREQY
>TRBV5-8|TRBD1
ANDRVGHNEKLF
>TRBV5-1|NA
ASSLDRGAPDTQY
>TRBV6-1|NA
ASSEVPREKLF
>TRBV6-5|NA
ASTRASGSGNTIY
>TRBV7-2|TRBD1
ASSSPGQGLYGYT
>TRBV7-9|NA
ASSSRGAVNNEQF
>TRBV18|TRBD1
ASSTGVTSYEQY
>TRBV9|NA
ASSAGGSTDTQY
>TRBV27|NA
ASSPSRHEQY
>TRBV19|NA
ASSITGSSYEQY
>TRBV7-9|TRBD1
ASSLGTGINERLF
>TRBV7-2|NA
ASSLDRSISYEQY
>TRBV7-2|NA
ASSRELYNEQF
>TRBV4-1|TRBD2
ASSQDPGGTGELF
>TRBV5-6|NA
ASSTGNTIY
>TRBV6-6|TRBD1
ASRDRGRDNNEQF
>TRBV5-1|NA
ASSRRGGTEAF
>TRBV28|NA
ASRGTPPENIQY
>TRBV6-5|NA
ARKGGLANYGYT
>TRBV5-8|NA
ASSLVDGELF
>TRBV30|TRBD2
AWSVQAGVTFF
>TRBV7-9|NA
ASSFSATGGEQY
>TRBV20-1|NA
SGGLVEGYT
>TRBV4-1|NA
ASSQRGPTHTDTQY
>TRBV7-8|NA
ASSFSQQYSNQPQH
>TRBV11-2|NA
ASSNITGLFSTGELF
>TRBV5-1|TRBD1
ASSSLPGQGSGELF
>TRBV28|NA
ASRDFYEQY
>TRBV5-1|NA
ASSLGGGETQY
>TRBV14|NA
ASSQEALTQY
>TRBV28|NA
ASSLGGLNTGELF
>TRBV18|NA
ASSPQGGDYEQY
>TRBV5-1|NA
ASSLGEVHEKLF
>TRBV5-4|NA
ASSSAAGRGNTIY
>TRBV28|NA
ASSFFRGGTDTQY
>TRBV2|NA
ASSGRGREQY
>TRBV19|NA
ASSSRALGQETQY
>TRBV25-1|NA
ASSEHDTSYEQY
>TRBV11-2|NA
ASSPLGSNYGYT
>TRBV4-3|NA
ASSHLREGQETQY